The 24 T cell receptor beta chains in this list originate from one sample, sequenced in a study of CD8 T cells in ankylosing spondylitis. MiXCR was run by TCRdb on the 5' RACE reads, yielding one entry per CDR3 protein. The sample carries under 850,000 distinct CDR3 sequences, about 20% recorded once. Study-wide results and caveats: A TCR beta motif of about eight highly homologous variants seemed to mark ankylosing spondylitis blood.

These receptors have no known antigen. Source material: blood, either unsorted or a sorted T cell fraction (not recorded which). Receptors were obtained from a male donor with ankylosing spondylitis.

The chain recombines TRBV2 with TRBJ2-5; 7 bases line up with TRBD2. Losses at the gene ends were 6 bases for V and 4 bases for J; bases not matched to a gene: 5. This CDR3 has 13 residues. Germline lookup yields CDR1 SNHLY and CDR2 FYNNEI. The CDR3 DNA sequence: TGTGCCAGCAGGTCGGGGGGTCTAGAGACCCAGTACTTC. The encoded protein is CASRSGGLETQYF.

The chain recombines TRBV7-8 with TRBJ2-4; D might be TRBD2 (6 bases). CDR3 length: 15 amino acids. Per the germline V gene, CDR1 is SGHVS and CDR2 is FQNEAQ. V was shortened by 5 bases and J by 10 bases, with 21 bases between the two germline ends. CDR3 nucleotide sequence: TGTGCCAGCAGCCCCCCGTTCCCGTCCGGGAGAATTCAGTACTTC. Its protein product is CASSPPFPSGRIQYF.

This clonotype showed up just a few times. CDR3 bases: TGCAGTGCTAGCGACAGGGGCTCAAGTCAAGAGACCCAGTACTTC. This codes for CSASDRGSSQETQYF. V gene TRBV20-1 combines with J gene TRBJ2-5; 8 nucleotides line up with TRBD1. V lost 3 bases and J lost 2; bases outside the gene matches: 8. This CDR3 has 15 amino acids. Germline lookup yields CDR1 DFQATT and CDR2 SNEGSKA (reference sequence).

This clonotype was detected a few times. The CDR3 sequence is CATSRERGKYSNQPQHF. Written as DNA, the CDR3 is TGTGCCACCAGCAGAGAGCGGGGGAAATATAGCAATCAGCCCCAGCATTTT. V gene TRBV15 combines with J gene TRBJ1-5; possible D gene TRBD1, 5 bases. CDR1 is LNHNV and CDR2 is YYDKDF in the germline V gene (reference sequence). This CDR3 comprises 17 residues. V was shortened by 0 bases and J by 0 bases, with 12 bases between the two germline ends.

The gene calls are TRBV9 and TRBJ1-1; D unresolved. This CDR3 spans 12 amino acids. Germline lookup yields CDR1 SGDLS and CDR2 YYNGEE. The V and J ends lost 2 bases and 5 bases respectively, with 7 bases between them. The CDR3: CASSVAETEAFF. As DNA, the CDR3 is TGTGCCAGCAGCGTGGCGGAGACTGAAGCTTTCTTT.

The V gene is TRBV30, the J gene TRBJ1-1; no clear D gene. CDR3 length: 13 residues. Germline lookup yields CDR1 GTSNPN and CDR2 SVGIG (reference sequence). V was pared by 0 bases and J by 4 bases, with 9 bases between. CDR3: CAWSVSVGTEAFF. DNA of the CDR3: TGTGCCTGGAGTGTCTCGGTAGGCACTGAAGCTTTCTTT.

This clonotype occurred a few times. The chain joins TRBV28 to TRBJ2-5; 8 bases are a match to TRBD2. Trimming cost V 2 bases and J 4 bases; bases outside gene matches: 6. Germline V gene data show CDR1 as MDHEN and CDR2 as SYDVKM. This CDR3 is 15 amino acids long. Written as DNA, the CDR3 is TGTGCCAGCAGTTTAACCGGGAGGGCGGGAGAGACCCAGTACTTC. Its translation is CASSLTGRAGETQYF.

A few counts support this clonotype. V gene TRBV20-1 combines with J gene TRBJ2-3, with 9 bases matching TRBD2. This CDR3 spans 16 amino acids. Trimming took 1 base from V and 2 from J; bases not matched to a gene: 7. Germline values: CDR1 DFQATT, CDR2 SNEGSKA (reference sequence). The CDR3 nucleotides are TGCAGTGCTAGAGTTCCAGCGGGAGGCCCCACAGATACGCAGTATTTT. Its protein is CSARVPAGGPTDTQYF.

The rearrangement joins TRBV5-1 to TRBJ1-1; 10 positions match TRBD1. The CDR3 has 14 residues. The V and J ends lost 4 bases and 4 bases, in that order; junction bases with no gene match: 4. Germline CDR1 reads SGHRS; CDR2 reads YFSETQ. The CDR3 DNA is TGCGCCAGCAGCGGGTGGACAGGGGGCACTGAAGCTTTCTTT. Amino acids: CASSGWTGGTEAFF.

This clonotype appeared a few times. The chain joins TRBV7-9 to TRBJ2-7; TRBD1 aligns across 10 bases. In germline, CDR1 is SEHNR, CDR2 FQNEAQ (reference sequence). The CDR3 loop spans 14 amino acids. With 5 bases clipped from V and 4 bases from J, the junction kept 5 bases outside the gene matches. The CDR3 DNA reads as TGTGCCAGCAGCGCTCCGGGACAGGGGTACGAGCAGTACTTC. As protein: CASSAPGQGYEQYF.

J is TRBJ1-5 and V is TRBV2; D is uncertain. V was clipped by 6 bases and J by 0 bases, with 12 bases between them. CDR3 length equals 15 residues. Germline V CDR1 and CDR2: SNHLY, FYNNEI. The CDR3 DNA follows: TGTGCCAGCAGCCCAAGTGGCTATAGCAATCAGCCCCAGCATTTT. It yields the protein CASSPSGYSNQPQHF.

This chain connects TRBV12-5 to TRBJ2-3, with 8 bases identical to TRBD2. CDR3 length: 15 residues. The germline V gene encodes CDR1 LGHNT and CDR2 FRNRAP. V shed 1 base, J shed 4 bases, and the junction held 4 bases outside the gene matches. The CDR3 DNA reads TGTGCTAGTGGTTTGGCGGGGACTAGATCAGATACGCAGTATTTT. Translating gives CASGLAGTRSDTQYF.

There are a few counts of this clonotype. The rearrangement joins TRBV10-1 to TRBJ2-7; D perhaps matches TRBD2 (5 bases). V shed 0 bases and J shed 5 bases, with 14 bases lying between them. The CDR3 runs 15 residues. Per the germline V gene, CDR1 is WNHNN and CDR2 is SYGVQD (reference sequence). The DNA for the CDR3 is TGCGCCAGCAGTGAGTCGCGAGGGTTTGTCGACGAGCAGTACTTC. It yields the protein CASSESRGFVDEQYF.

This chain links TRBV4-3 with TRBJ1-1; D remains unclear. This CDR3 has 14 amino acids. V lost 3 bases and J lost 1, with 9 bases in between. Germline CDR1 and CDR2: LGHNA and YSLEER. The CDR3 loop reads CASSHADKNTEAFF. CDR3 coding DNA: TGCGCCAGCAGCCACGCTGACAAGAACACTGAAGCTTTCTTT.

The gene calls are TRBV3-1 and TRBJ1-2; D gene ambiguous. The germline V gene encodes CDR1 LGHDT and CDR2 YNNKEL (reference sequence). V was clipped by 0 bases and J by 1 base, with 6 bases between them. This CDR3 is 14 amino acids long. The CDR3 reads CASSQDLNNYGYTF. CDR3 in DNA: TGTGCCAGCAGCCAAGATCTCAATAACTATGGCTACACCTTC.

This clonotype was counted between two and nine times. J is TRBJ1-2 and V is TRBV5-1; D ambiguous. CDR3 size: 15 residues. The germline V gene has CDR1 SGHRS and CDR2 YFSETQ. Trimming pared 0 bases from V and 0 bases from J, leaving 9 bases between. The CDR3 is CASSLVAGANYGYTF. CDR3 bases: TGCGCCAGCAGCTTGGTGGCAGGAGCTAACTATGGCTACACCTTC.

The gene calls are TRBV7-6 and TRBJ2-1; D possibly corresponds to TRBD2 (6 bases). The CDR3 has 21 residues. The V end lost 5 bases, the J end lost 0 bases, and 29 bases lay between the germline ends. Germline loops: CDR1 SGHVS, CDR2 FNYEAQ. In nucleotides, the CDR3 is TGTGCCAGCAGCCTGTTTGGCGGGACGAAAGGTGGGCCCAGCTCCTACAATGAGCAGTTCTTC. Translation gives CASSLFGGTKGGPSSYNEQFF.

The chain joins TRBV7-6 to TRBJ2-7, with D perhaps matching TRBD2 (5 bases). V was cut by 5 bases and J by 5 bases, with 13 bases left in between. This CDR3 has 13 residues. CDR1 is SGHVS and CDR2 is FNYEAQ in the germline V gene. CDR3 sequence: CASSPIDYHEQYF. CDR3 nucleotides: TGTGCCAGCAGCCCTATCGACTACCACGAGCAGTACTTC.

This clonotype was counted between two and nine times. V gene TRBV20-1 combines with J gene TRBJ1-1, with D maybe TRBD1 (5 bases). Germline assignment: CDR1 DFQATT and CDR2 SNEGSKA (reference sequence). V was shortened by 1 base and J by 0 bases, with 12 bases between the two germline ends. CDR3 length: 15 residues. CDR3 sequence: CSARGAGRVNTEAFF. CDR3 coding DNA: TGCAGTGCTAGAGGGGCAGGGAGAGTGAACACTGAAGCTTTCTTT.

In its sample, this clonotype was seen many times. This rearrangement joins TRBV7-3 to TRBJ2-3; TRBD2 matches at 9 bases. Germline assignment: CDR1 SGHTA and CDR2 FQGTGA. The CDR3 has 16 residues. The V and J ends lost 2 bases and 4 bases, in that order; junction bases with no gene match: 7. CDR3 residues: CASSLAGGGAADTQYF. CDR3 bases: TGTGCCAGCAGCTTAGCGGGCGGGGGGGCCGCAGATACGCAGTATTTT.

The chain uses TRBV5-1 and TRBJ2-7; 7 nucleotides line up with TRBD2. Germline V gene data show CDR1 as SGHRS and CDR2 as YFSETQ. This CDR3 has 17 residues. J lost 7 bases, V lost 0 bases, and 16 bases had no gene match. The CDR3, as DNA: TGCGCCAGCAGCTTGGCCGGGGGGTTAACCACCCGGTGGGAGCAGTACTTC. Amino acids: CASSLAGGLTTRWEQYF.

In this sample, this clonotype turned up many times. This chain joins TRBV7-2 and TRBJ2-1; D not certain. The V and J ends lost 0 bases and 4 bases respectively, with 10 bases between them. Germline V gives CDR1 SGHTA, CDR2 FQGNSA. The CDR3 is made up of 15 amino acids. CDR3 in DNA: TGTGCCAGCAGCTTAGCGGGTGCAGTATACAATGAGCAGTTCTTC. This codes for CASSLAGAVYNEQFF.

This clonotype was detected only a few times. The J gene is TRBJ2-3, the V gene TRBV4-2; TRBD2 matches 9 bases. The J segment lost 6 bases and the V segment lost 0 bases, leaving 10 bases of the junction unmatched. Germline assignment: CDR1 LGHNA and CDR2 YNFKEQ. There are 17 residues in the CDR3. For the CDR3, the DNA is TGTGCCAGCAGCCAAGATAAGGCGGGGGGGCCATATGATACGCAGTATTTT. Residues: CASSQDKAGGPYDTQYF.

This chain links TRBV4-1 with TRBJ2-7, with D maybe TRBD1 (5 bases). The CDR3 spans 17 residues. Per germline, CDR1 MGHRA and CDR2 YSYEKL. V was clipped by 0 bases and J by 5 bases, with 20 bases between them. The CDR3 DNA reads as TGCGCCAGCAGCCAAGATTACCTGTCCGGCAGGGTGAACGAGCAGTACTTC. It is translated as CASSQDYLSGRVNEQYF.